One sample yielded the 14 T cell receptor beta chains listed below, sequenced in a study of shared clonotypes between healthy human individuals. Using immunoSEQ multiplex PCR, the repertoire was profiled, and TCRdb retains in-frame clones only, with some absent. The sample lists hundreds of thousands of clones, around 97% occurring once. The specimen was naive CD4+ T cells sorted from blood. Subset indicated: CD45RA+ positively selected. The receptors derive from a woman aged 25 to 45 in good health.

The chain recombines TRBV7-2 with TRBJ1-3; maybe TRBD1 (5 bases). Trimming removed 4 bases from V and 2 bases from J, with 12 bases in between. Germline CDR1 and CDR2: SGHTA and FQGNSA. The CDR3 contains 15 residues. The CDR3 coding sequence is TGTGCCAGCAGCTACAGCAGGGTCACTGGAAACACCATATATTTT. This gives the protein CASSYSRVTGNTIYF. The whole variable domain, remainder taken from reference TRBV7-2 and TRBJ1-3, is GAGVSQSPSNKVTEKGKDVELRCDPISGHTALYWYRQSLGQGLEFLIYFQGNSAPDKSGLPSDRFSAERTGGSVSTLTIQRTQQEDSAVYLCASSYSRVTGNTIYFGEGSWLTVV.

The genes are TRBV4-1 and TRBJ2-3, with D hard to call. Trimming left V 1 base short and J 3 bases short, with 26 bases between. Looked up from germline, CDR1 is MGHRA and CDR2 is YSYEKL. This CDR3 is built from 20 residues. In DNA, the CDR3 is TGCGCCAGCAGCCAAGGTTCCTTACGGGCGGCCGTTAATCGGACAGATACGCAGTATTTT. Amino acid sequence: CASSQGSLRAAVNRTDTQYF.

The V call is TRBV5-1, the J call TRBJ2-3, with 9 bases that match TRBD2. V shed 4 bases and J 2 bases; nucleotides not matched to a gene: 8. Germline lookup yields CDR1 SGHRS and CDR2 YFSETQ. The length of the CDR3 is 16 residues. CDR3 coding DNA: TGCGCCAGCAGCCCAGTTAGCGGGAGTCACACAGATACGCAGTATTTT. Translation: CASSPVSGSHTDTQYF.

This sequence joins TRBV7-9 and TRBJ2-3; D is possibly TRBD2 (6 bases). The CDR3 covers 15 residues. Germline-derived CDR1 and CDR2 are SEHNR and FQNEAQ (reference sequence). V was shortened by 3 bases and J by 2 bases, with 12 bases between the two germline ends. CDR3 loop: CASSLRWGDTDTQYF. As DNA, the CDR3 is TGTGCCAGCAGCTTGAGATGGGGGGACACAGATACGCAGTATTTT.

V and J are TRBV7-6 and TRBJ2-1; 10 bases are shared with TRBD2. Germline trimming cut 2 bases from V and 6 bases from J; bases unmatched to any gene: 16. This CDR3 region has 19 residues. The germline gives CDR1 SGHVS, CDR2 FNYEAQ. The DNA of the CDR3 is TGTGCCAGCAGCTTAAGCAAAGCGGGAGGGCCAGTTACTGTCAATGAGCAGTTCTTC. This translates into CASSLSKAGGPVTVNEQFF.

This clone appeared once. The chain employs TRBV27 and TRBJ2-1; 15 bases match TRBD2. V shed 2 bases and J 4 bases; nucleotides not matched to a gene: 18. The CDR3 has 22 residues. Germline V lookup: CDR1 MNHEY, CDR2 SMNVEV (reference sequence). The CDR3 DNA reads as TGTGCCAGCAGTTTACTCAATGGACTAGCGGGAGGGAATTGGGTCGGGTACAATGAGCAGTTCTTC. Translating gives CASSLLNGLAGGNWVGYNEQFF.

V gene TRBV28 combines with J gene TRBJ2-2; D gene unclear. This CDR3 comprises 11 residues. Germline assignment: CDR1 MDHEN and CDR2 SYDVKM. Trimming took 5 bases from V and 6 from J, leaving 4 bases between them. The CDR3 here is CASSPPGELFF. The CDR3 coding sequence is TGTGCCAGCAGTCCCCCCGGGGAGCTGTTTTTT. The entire variable domain, with the rest obtained from reference TRBV28 and TRBJ2-2, is as follows: DVKVTQSSRYLVKRTGEKVFLECVQDMDHENMFWYRQDPGLGLRLIYFSYDVKMKEKGDIPEGYSVSREKKERFSLILESASTNQTSMYLCASSPPGELFFGEGSRLTVL.

This chain links TRBV13 with TRBJ2-5, with D unresolved. Gene TRBJ2-7 matches the end of the DNA better, so the J call may be wrong. Germline V gene sequence: CDR1 PRHDT, CDR2 FYEKMQ (reference sequence). CDR3 length: 14 residues. In nucleotides, the CDR3 is TGTGCCAGCAGCTTTTCTGGGTTCCCCTACGAGCAGTACTTC. Protein product: CASSFSGFPYEQYF.

This chain links TRBV4-1 with TRBJ2-1; D is perhaps TRBD2 (5 bases). CDR1 is MGHRA and CDR2 is YSYEKL in the germline V gene. This CDR3 has 16 residues. V was pared by 2 bases and J by 0 bases, with 11 bases between. The CDR3 protein is CASSQLILASYNEQFF. The CDR3 DNA reads as TGCGCCAGCAGCCAATTGATCCTAGCCTCCTACAATGAGCAGTTCTTC.

V and J are TRBV13 and TRBJ1-1; no definite D call. Germline V CDR1 and CDR2: PRHDT, FYEKMQ (reference sequence). V dropped 3 bases and J dropped 4 bases, with 6 bases sitting between them. This CDR3 contains 12 residues. CDR3 DNA: TGTGCCAGCAGCTTTCTCCCCACTGAAGCTTTCTTT. Amino acids: CASSFLPTEAFF.

The J gene is TRBJ1-5, the V gene TRBV28; D uncertain. The CDR3 consists of 12 residues. V lost 6 bases, J lost 6 bases, and 9 bases lay in between. Germline V gene data show CDR1 as MDHEN and CDR2 as SYDVKM. CDR3 in DNA: TGTGCCAGCAGGCACCTTGCTCAGCCCCAGCATTTT. It is translated as CASRHLAQPQHF.

CDR3 DNA sequence: TGTGCCAGCTTTCTTCGGGGGGCGAACGAGCAGTACTTC. This encodes CASFLRGANEQYF. The chain employs TRBV6-1 and TRBJ2-7, with D perhaps TRBD2 (7 bases). The CDR3 has 13 residues. In germline, CDR1 is MNHNS, CDR2 SASEGT. V lost 8 bases and J lost 5, with 16 bases in between.

This clone was seen only once. The rearrangement joins TRBV7-2 to TRBJ2-1, with D possibly called TRBD1 or TRBD2 (5 bases each). The CDR3 runs to 16 residues. Germline assignment: CDR1 SGHTA and CDR2 FQGNSA. Trimming shortened V by 5 bases and J by 3 bases, and 17 bases separated the two germline ends. The CDR3 region has the DNA TGTGCCAGCAGCCTTGAGGGGCTAGCAAGCTACAATGAGCAGTTCTTC. It specifies CASSLEGLASYNEQFF.

J is TRBJ2-1 and V is TRBV19, with D perhaps matching TRBD2 (5 bases). V was cut by 9 bases and J by 4 bases, with 22 bases left in between. This CDR3 is 16 amino acids long. Germline-derived CDR1 and CDR2 are LNHDA and SQIVND (reference sequence). DNA for the CDR3: TGTGCCAGGAGGCGGGCTAGCCTTTCCCCTTACAATGAGCAGTTCTTC. Encoded protein: CARRRASLSPYNEQFF.